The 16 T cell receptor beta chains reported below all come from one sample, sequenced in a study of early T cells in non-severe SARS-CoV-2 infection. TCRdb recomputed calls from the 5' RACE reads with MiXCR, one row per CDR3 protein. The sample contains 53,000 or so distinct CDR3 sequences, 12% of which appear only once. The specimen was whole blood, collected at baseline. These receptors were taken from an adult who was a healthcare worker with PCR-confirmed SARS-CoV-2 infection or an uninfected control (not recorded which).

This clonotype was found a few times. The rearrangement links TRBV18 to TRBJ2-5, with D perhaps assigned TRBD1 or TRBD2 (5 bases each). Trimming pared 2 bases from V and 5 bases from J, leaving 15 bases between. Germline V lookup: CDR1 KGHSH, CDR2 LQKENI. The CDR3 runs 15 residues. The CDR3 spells CASSPSPGAGETQYF. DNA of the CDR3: TGTGCCAGCTCACCATCCCCCGGGGCAGGCGAGACCCAGTACTTC.

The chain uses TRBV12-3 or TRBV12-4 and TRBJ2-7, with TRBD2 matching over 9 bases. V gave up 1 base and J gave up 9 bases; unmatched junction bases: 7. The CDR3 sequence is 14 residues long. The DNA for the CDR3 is TGTGCCAGCAGTTTAGGACTAGCGGAGCTCTCGCAGTACTTC. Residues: CASSLGLAELSQYF.

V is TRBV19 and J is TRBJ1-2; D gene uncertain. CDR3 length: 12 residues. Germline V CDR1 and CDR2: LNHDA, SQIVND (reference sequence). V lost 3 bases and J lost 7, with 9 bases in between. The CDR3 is CASSILGSGYTF. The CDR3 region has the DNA TGTGCCAGTAGTATCTTGGGGTCTGGCTACACCTTC.

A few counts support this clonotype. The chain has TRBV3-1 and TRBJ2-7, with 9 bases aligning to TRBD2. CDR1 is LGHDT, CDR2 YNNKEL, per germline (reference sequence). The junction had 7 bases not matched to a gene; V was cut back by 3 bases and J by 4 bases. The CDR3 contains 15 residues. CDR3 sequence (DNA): TGTGCCAGCAGCCAGAGGGCTAGCGGGATGTACGAGCAGTACTTC. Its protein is CASSQRASGMYEQYF.

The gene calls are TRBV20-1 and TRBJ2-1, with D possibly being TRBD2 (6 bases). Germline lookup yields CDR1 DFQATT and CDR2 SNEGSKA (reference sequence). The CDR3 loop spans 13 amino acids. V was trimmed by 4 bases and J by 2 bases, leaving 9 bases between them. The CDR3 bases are TGCAGTGCTATGGCGGGACCCTACAATGAGCAGTTCTTC. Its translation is CSAMAGPYNEQFF.

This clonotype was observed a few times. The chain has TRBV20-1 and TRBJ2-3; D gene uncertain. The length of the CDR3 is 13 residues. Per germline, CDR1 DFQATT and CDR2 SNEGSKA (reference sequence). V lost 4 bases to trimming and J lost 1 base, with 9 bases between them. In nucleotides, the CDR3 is TGCAGTGCTACGAGAAGGGGCACAGATACGCAGTATTTT. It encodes CSATRRGTDTQYF.

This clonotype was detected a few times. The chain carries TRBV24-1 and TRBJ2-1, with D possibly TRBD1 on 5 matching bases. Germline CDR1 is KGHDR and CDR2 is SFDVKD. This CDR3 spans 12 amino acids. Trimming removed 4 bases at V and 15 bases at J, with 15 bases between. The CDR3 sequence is CATSDPGRGAFF. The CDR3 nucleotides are TGTGCCACCAGTGACCCCGGACGTGGGGCGTTCTTC.

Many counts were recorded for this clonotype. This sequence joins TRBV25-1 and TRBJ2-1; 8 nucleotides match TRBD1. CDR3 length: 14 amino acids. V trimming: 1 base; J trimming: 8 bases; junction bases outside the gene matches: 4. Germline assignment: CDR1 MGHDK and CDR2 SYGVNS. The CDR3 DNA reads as TGTGCCAGCAGTGAATGGACAGGGCAGGATGAGCAGTTCTTC. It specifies CASSEWTGQDEQFF. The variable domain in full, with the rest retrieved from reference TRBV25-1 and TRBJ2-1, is EADIYQTPRYLVIGTGKKITLECSQTMGHDKMYWYQQDPGMELHLIHYSYGVNSTEKGDLSSESTVSRIRTEHFPLTLESARPSHTSQYLCASSEWTGQDEQFFGPGTRLTVL.

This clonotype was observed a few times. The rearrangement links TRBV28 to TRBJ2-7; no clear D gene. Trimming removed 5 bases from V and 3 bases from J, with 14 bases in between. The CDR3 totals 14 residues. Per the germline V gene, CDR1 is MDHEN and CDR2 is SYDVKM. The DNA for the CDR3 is TGTGCCAGCAGTCAGCCTGGCTGGATCTACGAGCAGTACTTC. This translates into CASSQPGWIYEQYF.

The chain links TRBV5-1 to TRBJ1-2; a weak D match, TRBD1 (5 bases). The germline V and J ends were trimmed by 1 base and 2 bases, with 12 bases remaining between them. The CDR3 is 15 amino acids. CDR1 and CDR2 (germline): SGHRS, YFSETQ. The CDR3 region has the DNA TGCGCCAGCAGCTTGACAGGAGGGGAGAACTATGGCTACACCTTC. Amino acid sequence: CASSLTGGENYGYTF.

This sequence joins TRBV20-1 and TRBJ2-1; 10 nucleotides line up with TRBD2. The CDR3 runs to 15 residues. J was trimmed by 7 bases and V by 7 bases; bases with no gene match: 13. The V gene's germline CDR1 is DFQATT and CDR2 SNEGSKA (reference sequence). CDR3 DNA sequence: TGCAGTGTCCGAAAGGCTAGCGGGAGTGGAAATGAGCAGTTCTTC. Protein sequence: CSVRKASGSGNEQFF.

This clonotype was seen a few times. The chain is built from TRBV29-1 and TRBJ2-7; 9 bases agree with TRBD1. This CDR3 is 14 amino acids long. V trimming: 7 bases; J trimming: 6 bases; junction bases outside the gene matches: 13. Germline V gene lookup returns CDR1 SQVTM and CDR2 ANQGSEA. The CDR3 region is CSASPGTGRGEQYF. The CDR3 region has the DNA TGCAGCGCCAGTCCCGGGACAGGGAGGGGCGAGCAGTACTTC.

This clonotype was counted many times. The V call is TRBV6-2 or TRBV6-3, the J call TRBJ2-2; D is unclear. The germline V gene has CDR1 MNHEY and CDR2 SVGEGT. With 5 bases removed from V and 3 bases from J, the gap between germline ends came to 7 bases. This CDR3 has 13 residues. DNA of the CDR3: TGTGCCAGCAGTAGCCACTACACCGGGGAGCTGTTTTTT. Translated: CASSSHYTGELFF.

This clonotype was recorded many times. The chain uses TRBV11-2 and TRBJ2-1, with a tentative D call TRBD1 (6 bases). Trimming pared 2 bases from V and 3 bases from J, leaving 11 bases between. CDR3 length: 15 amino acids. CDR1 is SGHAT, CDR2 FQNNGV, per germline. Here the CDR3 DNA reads TGTGCCAGCAGCTTAAACAGGGACCTCTACAATGAGCAGTTCTTC. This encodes CASSLNRDLYNEQFF.

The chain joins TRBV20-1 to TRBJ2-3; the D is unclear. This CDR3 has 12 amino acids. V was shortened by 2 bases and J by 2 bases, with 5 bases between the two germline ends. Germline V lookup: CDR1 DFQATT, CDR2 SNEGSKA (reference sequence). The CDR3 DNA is TGCAGTGCTAGACAACTCACAGATACGCAGTATTTT. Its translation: CSARQLTDTQYF.

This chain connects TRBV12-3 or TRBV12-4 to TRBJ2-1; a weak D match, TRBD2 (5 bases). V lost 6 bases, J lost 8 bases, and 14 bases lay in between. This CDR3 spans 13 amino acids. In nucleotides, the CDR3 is TGTGCCAGCAGCTCCGGGGTGACGGATGAGCAGTTCTTC. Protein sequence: CASSSGVTDEQFF.